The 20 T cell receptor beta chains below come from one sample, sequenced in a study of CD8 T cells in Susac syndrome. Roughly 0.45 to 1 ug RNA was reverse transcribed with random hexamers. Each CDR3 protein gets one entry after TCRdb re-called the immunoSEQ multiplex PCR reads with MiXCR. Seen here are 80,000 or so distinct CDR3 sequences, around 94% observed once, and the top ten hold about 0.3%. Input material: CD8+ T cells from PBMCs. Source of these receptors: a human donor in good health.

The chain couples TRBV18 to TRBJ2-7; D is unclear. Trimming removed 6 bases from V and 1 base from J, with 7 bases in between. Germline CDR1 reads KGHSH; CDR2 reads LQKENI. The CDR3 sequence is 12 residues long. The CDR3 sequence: CASSGLSYEQYF. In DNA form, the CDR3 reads TGTGCCAGCTCGGGCTTATCCTACGAGCAGTACTTC.

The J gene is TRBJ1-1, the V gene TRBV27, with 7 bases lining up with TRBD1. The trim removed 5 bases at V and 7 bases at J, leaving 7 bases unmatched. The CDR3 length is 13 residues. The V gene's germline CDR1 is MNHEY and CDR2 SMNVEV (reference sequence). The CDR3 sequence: CASSLLGDSEAFF. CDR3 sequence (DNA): TGTGCCAGCAGTCTCTTGGGGGACAGTGAAGCTTTCTTT.

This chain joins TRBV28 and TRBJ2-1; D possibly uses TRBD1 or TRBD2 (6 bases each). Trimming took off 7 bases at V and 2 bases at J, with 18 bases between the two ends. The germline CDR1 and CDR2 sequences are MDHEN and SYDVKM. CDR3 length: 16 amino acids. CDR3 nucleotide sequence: TGTGCCAGCAAGATTAGAGGGGGGCCAGCCTACAATGAGCAGTTCTTC. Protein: CASKIRGGPAYNEQFF.

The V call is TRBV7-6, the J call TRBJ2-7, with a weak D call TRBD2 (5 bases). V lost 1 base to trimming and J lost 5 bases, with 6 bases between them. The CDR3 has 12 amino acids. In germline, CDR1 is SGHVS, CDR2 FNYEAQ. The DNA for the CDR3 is TGTGCCAGCAGCTTAGGGGGAGACGAGCAGTACTTC. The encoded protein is CASSLGGDEQYF.

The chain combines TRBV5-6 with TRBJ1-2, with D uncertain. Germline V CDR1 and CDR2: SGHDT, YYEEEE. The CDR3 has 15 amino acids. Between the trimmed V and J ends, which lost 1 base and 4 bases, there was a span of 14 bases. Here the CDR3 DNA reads TGTGCCAGCAGCTTGCTCCGGTCCGGCCGCTATGGCTACACCTTC. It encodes CASSLLRSGRYGYTF.

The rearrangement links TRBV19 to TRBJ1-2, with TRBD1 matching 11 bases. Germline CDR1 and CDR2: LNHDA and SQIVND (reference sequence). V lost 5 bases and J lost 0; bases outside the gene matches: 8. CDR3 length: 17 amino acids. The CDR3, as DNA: TGTGCCAGTAGTGCCCGGGACAGGGGGGAAGCTAACTATGGCTACACCTTC. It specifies CASSARDRGEANYGYTF.

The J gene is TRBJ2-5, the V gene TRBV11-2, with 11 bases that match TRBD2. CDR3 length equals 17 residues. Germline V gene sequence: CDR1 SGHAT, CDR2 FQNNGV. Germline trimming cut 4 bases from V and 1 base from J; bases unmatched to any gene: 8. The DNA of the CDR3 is TGTGCCAGCAGCTCGCCTTTAGCGGGAGGGCCCCAAGAGACCCAGTACTTC. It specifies CASSSPLAGGPQETQYF.

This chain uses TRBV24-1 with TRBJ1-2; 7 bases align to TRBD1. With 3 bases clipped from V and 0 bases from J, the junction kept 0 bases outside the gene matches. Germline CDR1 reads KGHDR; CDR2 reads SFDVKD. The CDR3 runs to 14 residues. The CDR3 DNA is TGTGCCACCAGTGATGGGACAGCTAACTATGGCTACACCTTC. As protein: CATSDGTANYGYTF.

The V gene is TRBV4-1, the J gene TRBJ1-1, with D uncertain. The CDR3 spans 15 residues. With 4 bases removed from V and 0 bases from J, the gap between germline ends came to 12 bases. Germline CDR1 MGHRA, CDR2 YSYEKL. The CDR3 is CASSPRWTMNTEAFF. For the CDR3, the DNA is TGCGCCAGCAGCCCGCGTTGGACTATGAACACTGAAGCTTTCTTT.

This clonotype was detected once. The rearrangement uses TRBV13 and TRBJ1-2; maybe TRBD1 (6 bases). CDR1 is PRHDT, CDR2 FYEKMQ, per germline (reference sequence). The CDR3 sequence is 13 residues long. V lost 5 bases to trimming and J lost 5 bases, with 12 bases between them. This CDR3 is CASSQDRSYGYTF. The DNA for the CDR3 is TGTGCCAGCAGCCAAGACAGGAGTTATGGCTACACCTTC.

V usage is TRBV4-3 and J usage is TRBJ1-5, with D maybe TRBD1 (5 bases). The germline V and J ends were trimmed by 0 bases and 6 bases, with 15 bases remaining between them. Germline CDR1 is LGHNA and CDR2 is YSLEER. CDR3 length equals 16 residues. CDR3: CASSQEAVAGSQPQHF. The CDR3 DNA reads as TGCGCCAGCAGCCAAGAGGCCGTGGCAGGGAGTCAGCCCCAGCATTTT.

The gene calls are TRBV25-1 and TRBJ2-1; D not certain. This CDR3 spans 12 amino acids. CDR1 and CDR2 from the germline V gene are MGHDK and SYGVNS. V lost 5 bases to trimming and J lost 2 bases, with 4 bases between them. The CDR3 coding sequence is TGTGCCAGCAGTCGAACCTACAATGAGCAGTTCTTC. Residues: CASSRTYNEQFF.

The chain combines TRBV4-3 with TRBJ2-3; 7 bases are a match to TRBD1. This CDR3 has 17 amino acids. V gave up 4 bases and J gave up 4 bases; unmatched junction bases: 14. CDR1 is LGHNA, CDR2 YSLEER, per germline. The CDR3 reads CASSLAEGGRRADTQYF. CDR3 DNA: TGCGCCAGCAGCCTAGCCGAAGGGGGCCGACGAGCAGATACGCAGTATTTT.

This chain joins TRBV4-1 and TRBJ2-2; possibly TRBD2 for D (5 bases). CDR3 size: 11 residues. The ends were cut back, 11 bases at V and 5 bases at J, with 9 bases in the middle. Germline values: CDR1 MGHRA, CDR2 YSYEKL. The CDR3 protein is CAGRGTGELFF. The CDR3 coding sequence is TGCGCCGGGCGCGGGACCGGGGAGCTGTTTTTT.

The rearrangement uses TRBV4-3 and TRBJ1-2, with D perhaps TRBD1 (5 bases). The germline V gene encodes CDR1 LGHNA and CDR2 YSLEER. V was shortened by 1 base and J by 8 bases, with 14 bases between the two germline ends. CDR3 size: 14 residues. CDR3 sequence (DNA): TGCGCCAGCAGCCAAGTCCACCTTGGGGGAGGCTACACCTTC. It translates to CASSQVHLGGGYTF.

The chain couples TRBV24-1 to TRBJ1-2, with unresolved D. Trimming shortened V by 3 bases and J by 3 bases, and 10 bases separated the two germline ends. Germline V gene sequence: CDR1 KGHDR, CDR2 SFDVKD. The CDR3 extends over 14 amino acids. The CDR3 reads CATSDRRVDYGYTF. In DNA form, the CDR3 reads TGTGCCACCAGTGATCGGAGGGTAGACTATGGCTACACCTTC.

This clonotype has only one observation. CDR3 sequence reads: CASSIGGGPQHF. CDR3 coding DNA: TGTGCCAGTAGTATTGGGGGCGGGCCCCAGCATTTT. This sequence joins TRBV19 and TRBJ1-5; perhaps TRBD1 as D (6 bases). Between the trimmed V and J ends, which lost 3 bases and 9 bases, there was a span of 9 bases. CDR3 size: 12 residues. From germline, CDR1 is LNHDA and CDR2 SQIVND (reference sequence).

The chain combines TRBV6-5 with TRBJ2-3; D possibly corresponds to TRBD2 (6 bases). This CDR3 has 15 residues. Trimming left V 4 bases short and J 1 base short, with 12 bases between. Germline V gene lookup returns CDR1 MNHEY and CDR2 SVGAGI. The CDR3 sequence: CASSSSGGGTDTQYF. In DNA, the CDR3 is TGTGCCAGCAGTTCCTCTGGCGGGGGCACAGATACGCAGTATTTT.

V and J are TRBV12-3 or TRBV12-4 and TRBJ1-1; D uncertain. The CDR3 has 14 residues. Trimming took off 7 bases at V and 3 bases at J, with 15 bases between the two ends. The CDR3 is CASTLGAPDTEAFF. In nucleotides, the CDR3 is TGTGCCAGCACCCTGGGTGCGCCGGACACTGAAGCTTTCTTT.

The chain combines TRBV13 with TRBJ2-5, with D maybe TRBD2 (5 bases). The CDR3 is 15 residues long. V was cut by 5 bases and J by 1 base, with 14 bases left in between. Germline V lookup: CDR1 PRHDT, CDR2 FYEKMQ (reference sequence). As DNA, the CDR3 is TGTGCCAGCAGCACCCAAGCGGTGGCCCAAGAGACCCAGTACTTC. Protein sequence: CASSTQAVAQETQYF.